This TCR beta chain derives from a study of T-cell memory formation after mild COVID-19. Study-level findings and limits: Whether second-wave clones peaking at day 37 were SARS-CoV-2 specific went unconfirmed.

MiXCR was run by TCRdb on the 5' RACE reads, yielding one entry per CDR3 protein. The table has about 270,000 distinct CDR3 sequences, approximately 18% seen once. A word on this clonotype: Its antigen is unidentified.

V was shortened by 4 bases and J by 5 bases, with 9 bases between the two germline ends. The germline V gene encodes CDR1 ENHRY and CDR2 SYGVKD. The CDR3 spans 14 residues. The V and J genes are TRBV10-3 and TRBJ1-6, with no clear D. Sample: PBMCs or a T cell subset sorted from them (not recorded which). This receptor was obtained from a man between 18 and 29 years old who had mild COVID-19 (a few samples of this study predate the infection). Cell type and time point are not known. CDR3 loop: CAISVRQDNSPLHF. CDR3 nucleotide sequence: TGTGCCATCAGTGTGAGGCAGGATAATTCACCCCTCCACTTT.